Presented here are 2 T cell receptor beta chains from one specimen sequenced in a study of technical replicates of blood from several donors. Clones were sequenced by immunoSEQ multiplex PCR, and TCRdb holds only the in-frame ones, with some missing. This table holds around 80,000 clones, 75% to 95% found once. The source material was T cells isolated from PBMCs. The receptors shown here come from a human donor in good health.

DNA for the CDR3: TGTGCCAGCAGCTACGGGACAGGGAAGGTAAATGAGCAGTTCTTC. Translated: CASSYGTGKVNEQFF. The chain links TRBV7-9 to TRBJ2-1; 9 bases align to TRBD1. The CDR3 loop spans 15 amino acids. The V and J ends lost 4 bases and 7 bases, in that order; junction bases with no gene match: 8. Germline V lookup: CDR1 SEHNR, CDR2 FQNEAQ (reference sequence).

The chain carries TRBV6-5 and TRBJ2-7; D is perhaps TRBD2 (6 bases). V gave up 2 bases and J gave up 3 bases, with 14 bases separating them. This CDR3 spans 15 amino acids. Germline assignment: CDR1 MNHEY and CDR2 SVGAGI. The CDR3 coding sequence is TGTGCCAGCAGTTACGGTAGCGGAACCCACTACGAGCAGTACTTC. Translating it yields CASSYGSGTHYEQYF.